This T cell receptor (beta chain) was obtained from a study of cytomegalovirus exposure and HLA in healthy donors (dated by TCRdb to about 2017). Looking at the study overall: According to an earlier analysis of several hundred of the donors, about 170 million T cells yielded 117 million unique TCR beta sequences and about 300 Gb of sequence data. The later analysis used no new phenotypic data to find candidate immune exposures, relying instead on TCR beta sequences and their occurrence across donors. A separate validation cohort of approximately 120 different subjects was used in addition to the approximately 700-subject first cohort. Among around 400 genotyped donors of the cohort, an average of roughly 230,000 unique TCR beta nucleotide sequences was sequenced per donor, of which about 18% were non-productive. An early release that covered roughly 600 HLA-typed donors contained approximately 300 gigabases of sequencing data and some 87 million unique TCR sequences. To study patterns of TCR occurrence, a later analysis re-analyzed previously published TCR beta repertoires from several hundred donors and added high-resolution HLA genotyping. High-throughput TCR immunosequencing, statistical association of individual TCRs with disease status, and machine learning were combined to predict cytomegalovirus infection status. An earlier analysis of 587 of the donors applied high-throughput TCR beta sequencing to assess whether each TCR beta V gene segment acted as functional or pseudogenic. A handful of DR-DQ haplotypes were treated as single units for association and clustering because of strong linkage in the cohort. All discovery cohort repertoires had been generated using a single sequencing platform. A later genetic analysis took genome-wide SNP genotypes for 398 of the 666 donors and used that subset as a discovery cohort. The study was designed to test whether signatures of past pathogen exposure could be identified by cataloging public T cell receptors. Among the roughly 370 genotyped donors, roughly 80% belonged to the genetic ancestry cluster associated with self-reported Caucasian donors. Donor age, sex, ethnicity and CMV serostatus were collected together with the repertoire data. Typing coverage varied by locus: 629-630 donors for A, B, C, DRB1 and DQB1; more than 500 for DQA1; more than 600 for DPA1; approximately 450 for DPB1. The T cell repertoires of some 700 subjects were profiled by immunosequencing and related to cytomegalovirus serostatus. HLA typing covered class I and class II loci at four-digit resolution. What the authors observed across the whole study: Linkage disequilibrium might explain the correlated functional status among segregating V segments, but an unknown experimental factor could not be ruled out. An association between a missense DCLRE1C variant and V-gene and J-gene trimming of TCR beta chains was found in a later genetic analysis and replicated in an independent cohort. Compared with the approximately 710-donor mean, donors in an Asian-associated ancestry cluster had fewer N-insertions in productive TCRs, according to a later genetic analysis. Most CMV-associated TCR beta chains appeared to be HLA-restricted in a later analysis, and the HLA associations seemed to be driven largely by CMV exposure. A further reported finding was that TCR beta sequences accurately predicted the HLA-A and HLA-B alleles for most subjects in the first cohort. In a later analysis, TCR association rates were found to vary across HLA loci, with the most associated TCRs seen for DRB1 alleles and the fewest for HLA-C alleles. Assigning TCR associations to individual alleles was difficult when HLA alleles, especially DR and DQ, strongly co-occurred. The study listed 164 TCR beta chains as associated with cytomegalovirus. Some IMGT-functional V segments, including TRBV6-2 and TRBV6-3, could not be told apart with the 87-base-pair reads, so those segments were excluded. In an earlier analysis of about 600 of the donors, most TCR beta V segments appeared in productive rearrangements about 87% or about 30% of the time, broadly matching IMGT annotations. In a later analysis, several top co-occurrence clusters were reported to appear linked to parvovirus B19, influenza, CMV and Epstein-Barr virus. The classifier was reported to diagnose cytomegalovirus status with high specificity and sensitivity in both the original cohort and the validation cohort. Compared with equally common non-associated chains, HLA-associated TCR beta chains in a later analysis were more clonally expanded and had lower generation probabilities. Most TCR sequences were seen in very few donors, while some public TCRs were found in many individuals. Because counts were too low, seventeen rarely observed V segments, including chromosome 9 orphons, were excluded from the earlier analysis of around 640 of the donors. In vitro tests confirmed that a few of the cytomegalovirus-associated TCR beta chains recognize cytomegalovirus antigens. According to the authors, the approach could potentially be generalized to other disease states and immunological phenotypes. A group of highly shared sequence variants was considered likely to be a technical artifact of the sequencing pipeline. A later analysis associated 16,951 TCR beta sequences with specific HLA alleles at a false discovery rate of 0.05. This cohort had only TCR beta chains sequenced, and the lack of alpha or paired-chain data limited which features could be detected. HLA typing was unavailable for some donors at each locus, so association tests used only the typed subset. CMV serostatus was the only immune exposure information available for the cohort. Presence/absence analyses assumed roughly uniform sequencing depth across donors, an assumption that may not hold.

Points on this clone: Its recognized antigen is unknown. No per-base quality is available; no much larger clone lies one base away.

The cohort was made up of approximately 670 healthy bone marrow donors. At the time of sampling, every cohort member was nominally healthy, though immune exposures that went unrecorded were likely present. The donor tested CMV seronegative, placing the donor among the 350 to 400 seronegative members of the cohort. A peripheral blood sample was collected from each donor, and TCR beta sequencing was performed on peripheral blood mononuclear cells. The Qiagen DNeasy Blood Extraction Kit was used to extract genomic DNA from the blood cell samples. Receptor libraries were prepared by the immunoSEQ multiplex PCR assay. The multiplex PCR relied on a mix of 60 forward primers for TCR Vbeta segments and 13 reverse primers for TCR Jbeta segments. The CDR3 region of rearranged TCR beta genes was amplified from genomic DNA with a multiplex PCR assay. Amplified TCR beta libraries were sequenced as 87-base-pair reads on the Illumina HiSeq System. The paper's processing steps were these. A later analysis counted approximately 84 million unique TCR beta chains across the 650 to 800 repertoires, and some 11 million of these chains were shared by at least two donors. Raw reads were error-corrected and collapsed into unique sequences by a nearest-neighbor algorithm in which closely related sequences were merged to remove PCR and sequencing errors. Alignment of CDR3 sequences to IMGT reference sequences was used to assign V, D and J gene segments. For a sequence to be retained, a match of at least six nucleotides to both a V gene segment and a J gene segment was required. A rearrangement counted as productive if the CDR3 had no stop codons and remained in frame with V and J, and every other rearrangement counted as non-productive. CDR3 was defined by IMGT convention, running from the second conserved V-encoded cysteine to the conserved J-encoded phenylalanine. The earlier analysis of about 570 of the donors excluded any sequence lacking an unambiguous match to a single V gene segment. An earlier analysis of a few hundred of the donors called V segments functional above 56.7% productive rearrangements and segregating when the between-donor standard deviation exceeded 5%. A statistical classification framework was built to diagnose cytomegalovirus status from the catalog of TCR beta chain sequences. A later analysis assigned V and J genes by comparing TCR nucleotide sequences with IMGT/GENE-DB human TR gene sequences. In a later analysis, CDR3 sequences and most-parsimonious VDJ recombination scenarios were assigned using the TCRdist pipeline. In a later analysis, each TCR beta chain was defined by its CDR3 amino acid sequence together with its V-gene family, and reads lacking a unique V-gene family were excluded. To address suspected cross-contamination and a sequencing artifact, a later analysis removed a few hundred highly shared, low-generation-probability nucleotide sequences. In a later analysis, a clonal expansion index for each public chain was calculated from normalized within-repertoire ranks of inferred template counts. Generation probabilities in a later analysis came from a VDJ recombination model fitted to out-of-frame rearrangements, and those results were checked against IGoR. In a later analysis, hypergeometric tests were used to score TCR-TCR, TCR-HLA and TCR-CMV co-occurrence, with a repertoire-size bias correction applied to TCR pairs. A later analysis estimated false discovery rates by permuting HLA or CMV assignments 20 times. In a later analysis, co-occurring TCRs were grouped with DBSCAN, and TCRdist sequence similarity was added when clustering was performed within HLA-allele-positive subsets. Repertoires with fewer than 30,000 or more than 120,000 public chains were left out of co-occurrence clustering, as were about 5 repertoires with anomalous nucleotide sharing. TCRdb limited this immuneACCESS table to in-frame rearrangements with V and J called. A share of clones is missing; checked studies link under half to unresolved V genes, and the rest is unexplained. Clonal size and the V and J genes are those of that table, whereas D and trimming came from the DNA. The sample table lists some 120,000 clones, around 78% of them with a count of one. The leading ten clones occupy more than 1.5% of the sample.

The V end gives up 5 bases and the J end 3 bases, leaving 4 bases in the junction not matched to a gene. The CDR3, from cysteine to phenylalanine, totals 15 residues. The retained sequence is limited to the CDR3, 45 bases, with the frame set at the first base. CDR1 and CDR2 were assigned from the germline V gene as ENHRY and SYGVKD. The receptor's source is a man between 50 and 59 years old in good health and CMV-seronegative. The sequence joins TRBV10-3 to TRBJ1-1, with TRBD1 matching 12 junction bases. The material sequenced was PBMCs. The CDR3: CAISRDRGQDTEAFF. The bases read TGTGCCATCAGTAGGGACAGGGGGCAGGACACTGAAGCTTTCTTT.